The T cell receptor beta chain under discussion was sequenced for a study of blood T cells in healthy people across ages. Regarding this clonotype: Its antigen is currently unknown.

Combining a sample-barcoded 5' primer with a J-beta primer mix, a second PCR ran for about 6 to 11 cycles. Each CDR3 protein is one row after TCRdb ran MiXCR on the 5' RACE reads. The sample carries some 800,000 distinct CDR3 sequences, 44% recorded once. Total RNA, at least 5 micrograms per sample, came from PBMCs. The ends were cut back, 4 bases at V and 3 bases at J, with 16 bases in the middle. CDR1 and CDR2 from the germline V gene are SGDLS and YYNGEE. The CDR3 is 15 amino acids. Study observations and caveats: Higher naive T cell percentage went strongly together with higher TCR beta diversity.

The receptor was isolated from a man aged 55-75 years in good health. The rearrangement joins TRBV9 to TRBJ1-2; D may be TRBD1 (5 bases). The sample taken for sequencing was blood. CDR3 nucleotides: TGTGCCAGCAGCCCCCGGGGCAGGGTCGACTATGGCTACACCTTC. Protein: CASSPRGRVDYGYTF.